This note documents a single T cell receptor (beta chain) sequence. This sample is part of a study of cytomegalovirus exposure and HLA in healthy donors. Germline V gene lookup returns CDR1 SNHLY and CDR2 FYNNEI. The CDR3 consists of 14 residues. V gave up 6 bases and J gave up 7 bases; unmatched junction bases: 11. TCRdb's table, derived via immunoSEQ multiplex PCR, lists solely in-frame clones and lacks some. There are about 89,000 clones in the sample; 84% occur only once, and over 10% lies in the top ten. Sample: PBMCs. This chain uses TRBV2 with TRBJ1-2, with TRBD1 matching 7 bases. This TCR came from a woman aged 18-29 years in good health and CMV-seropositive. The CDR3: CASSLRDSFIGYTF. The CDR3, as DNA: TGTGCCAGCAGCTTGCGGGACAGCTTTATTGGCTACACCTTC.